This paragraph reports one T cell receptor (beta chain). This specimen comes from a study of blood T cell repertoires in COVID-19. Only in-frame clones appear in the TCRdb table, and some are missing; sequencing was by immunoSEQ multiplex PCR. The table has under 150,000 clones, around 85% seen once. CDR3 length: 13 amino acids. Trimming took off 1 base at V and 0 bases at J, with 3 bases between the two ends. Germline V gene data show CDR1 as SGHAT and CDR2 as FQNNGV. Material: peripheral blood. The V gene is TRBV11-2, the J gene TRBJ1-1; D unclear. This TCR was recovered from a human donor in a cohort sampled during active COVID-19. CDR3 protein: CASSLGVNTEAFF. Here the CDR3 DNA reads TGTGCCAGCAGCTTAGGCGTGAACACTGAAGCTTTCTTT.